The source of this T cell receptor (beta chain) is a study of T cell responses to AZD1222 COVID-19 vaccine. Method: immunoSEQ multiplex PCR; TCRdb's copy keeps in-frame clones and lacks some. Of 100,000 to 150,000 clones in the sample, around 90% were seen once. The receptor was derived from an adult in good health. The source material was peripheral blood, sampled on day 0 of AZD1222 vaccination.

The DNA for the CDR3 is TGTGCCAGCAGCGTAGTTTCCCCCTGGACCAACTCTGAAGCTTTCTTT. Its translation is CASSVVSPWTNSEAFF. The V and J genes are TRBV9 and TRBJ1-1; unclear D gene. V lost 0 bases and J 6 bases, leaving 18 bases between the germline ends. The CDR3 consists of 16 residues. Per germline, CDR1 SGDLS and CDR2 YYNGEE.